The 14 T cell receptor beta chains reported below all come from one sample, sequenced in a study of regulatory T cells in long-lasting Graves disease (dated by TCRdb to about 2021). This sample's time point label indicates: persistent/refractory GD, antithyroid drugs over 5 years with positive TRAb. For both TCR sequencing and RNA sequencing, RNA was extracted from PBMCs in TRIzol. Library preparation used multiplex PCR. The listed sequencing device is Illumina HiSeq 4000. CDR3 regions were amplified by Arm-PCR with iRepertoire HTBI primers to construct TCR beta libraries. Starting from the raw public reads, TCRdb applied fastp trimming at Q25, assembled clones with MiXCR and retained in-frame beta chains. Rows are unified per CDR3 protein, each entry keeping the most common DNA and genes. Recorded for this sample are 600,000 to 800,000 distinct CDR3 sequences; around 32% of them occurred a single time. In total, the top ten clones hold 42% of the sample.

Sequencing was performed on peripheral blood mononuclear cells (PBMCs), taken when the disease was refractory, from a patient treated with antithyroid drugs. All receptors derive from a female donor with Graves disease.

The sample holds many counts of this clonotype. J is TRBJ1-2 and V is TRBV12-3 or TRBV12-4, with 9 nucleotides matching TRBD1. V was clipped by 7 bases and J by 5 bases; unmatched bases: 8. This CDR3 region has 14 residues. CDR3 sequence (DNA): TGTGCCAGCATCCAAACAGGGGGCGGGTATGGCTACACCTTC. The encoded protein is CASIQTGGGYGYTF.

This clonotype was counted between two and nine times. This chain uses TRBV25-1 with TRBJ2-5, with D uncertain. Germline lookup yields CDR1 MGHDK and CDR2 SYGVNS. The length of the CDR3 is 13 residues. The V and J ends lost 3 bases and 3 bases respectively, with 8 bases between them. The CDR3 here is CASSEETEETQYF. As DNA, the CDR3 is TGTGCCAGCAGTGAGGAGACTGAAGAGACCCAGTACTTC.

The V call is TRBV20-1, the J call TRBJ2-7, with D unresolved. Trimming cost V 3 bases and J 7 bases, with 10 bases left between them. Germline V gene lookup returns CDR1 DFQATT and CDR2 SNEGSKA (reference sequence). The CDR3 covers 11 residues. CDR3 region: CSASPKWEQYF. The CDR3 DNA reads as TGCAGTGCTAGTCCGAAGTGGGAGCAGTACTTC.

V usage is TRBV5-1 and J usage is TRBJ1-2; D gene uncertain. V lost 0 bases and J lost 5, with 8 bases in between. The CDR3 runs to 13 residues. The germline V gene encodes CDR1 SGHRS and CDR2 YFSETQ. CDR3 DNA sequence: TGCGCCAGCAGCTTGGACGCCAGGTATGGCTACACCTTC. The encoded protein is CASSLDARYGYTF.

CDR3: CASRIRGSGNTIYF. Written as DNA, the CDR3 is TGTGCCAGTAGGATCCGCGGGTCTGGAAACACCATATATTTT. This sequence joins TRBV19 and TRBJ1-3; D not certain. Trimming shortened V by 6 bases and J by 1 base, and 10 bases separated the two germline ends. Germline values: CDR1 LNHDA, CDR2 SQIVND (reference sequence). The CDR3 extends over 14 amino acids.

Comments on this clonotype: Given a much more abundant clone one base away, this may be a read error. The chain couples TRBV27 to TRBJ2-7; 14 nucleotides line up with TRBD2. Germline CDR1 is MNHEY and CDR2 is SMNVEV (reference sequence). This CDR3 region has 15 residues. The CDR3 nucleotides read TGTGCCAGCAGTTTGACTAGCGGGAGGGCCGGCGAGCAGCACTTC. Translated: CASSLTSGRAGEQHF.

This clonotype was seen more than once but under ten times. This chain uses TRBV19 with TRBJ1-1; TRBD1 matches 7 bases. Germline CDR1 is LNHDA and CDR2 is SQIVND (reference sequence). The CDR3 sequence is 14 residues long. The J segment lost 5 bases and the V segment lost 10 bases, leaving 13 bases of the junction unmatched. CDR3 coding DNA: TGTGCCACCACCTCAAACAGGGGTAATACTGAAGCTTTCTTT. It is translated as CATTSNRGNTEAFF.

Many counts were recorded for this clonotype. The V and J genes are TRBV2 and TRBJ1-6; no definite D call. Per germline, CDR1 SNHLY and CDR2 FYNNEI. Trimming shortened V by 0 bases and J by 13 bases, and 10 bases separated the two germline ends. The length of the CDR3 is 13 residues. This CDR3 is CASSEADISPLHF. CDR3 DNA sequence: TGTGCCAGCAGTGAAGCGGATATCAGTCCCCTCCACTTT. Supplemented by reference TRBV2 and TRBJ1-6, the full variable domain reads EPEVTQTPSHQVTQMGQEVILRCVPISNHLYFYWYRQILGQKVEFLVSFYNNEISEKSEIFDDQFSVERPDGSNFTLKIRSTKLEDSAMYFCASSEADISPLHFGNGTRLTVT.

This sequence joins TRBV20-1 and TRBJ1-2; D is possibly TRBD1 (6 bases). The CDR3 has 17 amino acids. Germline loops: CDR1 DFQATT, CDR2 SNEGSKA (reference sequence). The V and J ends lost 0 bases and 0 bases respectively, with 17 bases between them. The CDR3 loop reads CSARDPRGRGANYGYTF. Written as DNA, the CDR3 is TGCAGTGCTAGAGATCCGCGGGGGCGGGGGGCTAACTATGGCTACACCTTC.

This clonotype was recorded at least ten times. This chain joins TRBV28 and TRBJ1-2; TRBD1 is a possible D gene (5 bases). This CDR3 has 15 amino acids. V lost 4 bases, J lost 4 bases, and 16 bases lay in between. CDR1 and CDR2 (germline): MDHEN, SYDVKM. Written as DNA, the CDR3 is TGTGCCAGCAGTTCTCCCCAGGGACGGATCTATGGCTACACCTTC. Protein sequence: CASSSPQGRIYGYTF.

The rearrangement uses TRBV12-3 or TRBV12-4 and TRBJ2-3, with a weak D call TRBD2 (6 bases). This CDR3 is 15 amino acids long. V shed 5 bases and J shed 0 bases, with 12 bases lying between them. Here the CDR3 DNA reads TGTGCCAGCAGTGAGGAGCGGGCCAGCACAGATACGCAGTATTTT. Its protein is CASSEERASTDTQYF.

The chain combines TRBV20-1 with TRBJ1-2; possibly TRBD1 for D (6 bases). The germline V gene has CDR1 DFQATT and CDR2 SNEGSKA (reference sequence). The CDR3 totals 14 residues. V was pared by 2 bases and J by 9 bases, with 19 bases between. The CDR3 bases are TGCAGTGCTAGACCGCCCGGGACAATCATTCGCTACACCTTC. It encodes CSARPPGTIIRYTF.

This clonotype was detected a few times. The CDR3 coding sequence is TGTGCCAGCAGCTTAATGGCCGCCGACACTGAAGCTTTCTTT. This translates into CASSLMAADTEAFF. The rearrangement links TRBV7-9 to TRBJ1-1, with D unclear. Germline loops: CDR1 SEHNR, CDR2 FQNEAQ (reference sequence). Trimming stripped 2 bases from V and 3 bases from J, with 10 bases between. This CDR3 is built from 14 residues.

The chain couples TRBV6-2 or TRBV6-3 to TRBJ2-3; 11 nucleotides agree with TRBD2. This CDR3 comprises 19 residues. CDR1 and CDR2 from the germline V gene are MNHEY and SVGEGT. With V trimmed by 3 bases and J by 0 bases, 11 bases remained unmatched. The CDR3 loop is CASSYSASGRNLSTDTQYF. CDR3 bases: TGTGCCAGCAGTTATTCGGCTAGCGGGAGGAACCTTAGCACAGATACGCAGTATTTT.